This T cell receptor (beta chain) was sequenced for a study of technical replicates of blood from a handful of donors. Clones were read by immunoSEQ multiplex PCR, and TCRdb kept only the in-frame ones, dropping some. The sample consists of about 76,000 clones, around 86% of them appearing once. Sequenced input: PBMCs. The receptor was isolated from a human donor in good health. Some clones in this sample may be carry-over from other donors' samples.

Here the CDR3 DNA reads TGTGCTAGTGGGAAACAGGGGGCAAGGGAAAAACTGTTTTTT. Its protein is CASGKQGAREKLFF. This sequence joins TRBV12-5 and TRBJ1-4, with 9 bases matching TRBD1. Germline CDR1 LGHNT, CDR2 FRNRAP. V shed 6 bases, J shed 8 bases, and the junction held 7 bases outside the gene matches. The CDR3 extends over 14 amino acids.